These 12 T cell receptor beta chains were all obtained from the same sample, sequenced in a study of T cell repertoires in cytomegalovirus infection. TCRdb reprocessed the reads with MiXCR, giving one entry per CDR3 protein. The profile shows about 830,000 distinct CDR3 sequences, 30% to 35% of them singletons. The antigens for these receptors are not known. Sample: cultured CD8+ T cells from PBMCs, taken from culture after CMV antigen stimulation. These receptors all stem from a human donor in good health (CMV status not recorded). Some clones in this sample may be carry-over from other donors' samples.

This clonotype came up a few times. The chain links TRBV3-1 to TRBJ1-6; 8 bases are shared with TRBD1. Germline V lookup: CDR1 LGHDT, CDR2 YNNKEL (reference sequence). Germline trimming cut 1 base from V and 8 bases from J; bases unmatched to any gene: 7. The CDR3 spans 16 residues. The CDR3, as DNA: TGTGCCAGCAGCCAAGGCAGGACAGGGTGGTATTCACCCCTCCACTTT. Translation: CASSQGRTGWYSPLHF.

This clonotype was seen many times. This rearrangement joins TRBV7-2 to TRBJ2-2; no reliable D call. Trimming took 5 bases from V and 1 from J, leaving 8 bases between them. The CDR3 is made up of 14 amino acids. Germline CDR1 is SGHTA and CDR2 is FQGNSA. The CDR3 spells CASSHWMNTGELFF. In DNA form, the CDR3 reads TGTGCCAGCAGCCACTGGATGAACACCGGGGAGCTGTTTTTT.

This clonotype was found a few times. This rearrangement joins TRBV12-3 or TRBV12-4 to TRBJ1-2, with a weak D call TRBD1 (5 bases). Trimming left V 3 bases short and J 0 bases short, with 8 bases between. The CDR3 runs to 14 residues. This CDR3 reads CASSLTAPNYGYTF. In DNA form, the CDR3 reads TGTGCCAGCAGTTTGACAGCACCTAACTATGGCTACACCTTC.

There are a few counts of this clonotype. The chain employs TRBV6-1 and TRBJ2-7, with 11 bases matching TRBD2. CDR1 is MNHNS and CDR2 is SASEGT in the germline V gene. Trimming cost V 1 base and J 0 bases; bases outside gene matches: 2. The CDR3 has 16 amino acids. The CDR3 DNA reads TGTGCCAGCAGTGAAGAAGGACTAGCGGGCTCCTACGAGCAGTACGTC. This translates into CASSEEGLAGSYEQYV.

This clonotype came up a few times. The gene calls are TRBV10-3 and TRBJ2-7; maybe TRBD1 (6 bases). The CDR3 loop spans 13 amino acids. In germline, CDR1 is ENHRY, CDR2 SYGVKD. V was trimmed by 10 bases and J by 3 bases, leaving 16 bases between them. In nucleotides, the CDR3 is TGTGCCACAGAGGGGGAGCCTCTCTACGAGCAGTACTTC. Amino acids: CATEGEPLYEQYF.

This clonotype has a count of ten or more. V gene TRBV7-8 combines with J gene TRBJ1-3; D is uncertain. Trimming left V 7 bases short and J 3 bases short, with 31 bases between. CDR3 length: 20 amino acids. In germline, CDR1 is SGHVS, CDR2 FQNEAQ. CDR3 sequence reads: CASTEAPFGLQEIDGNTIYF. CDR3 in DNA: TGTGCCAGCACCGAGGCCCCATTCGGACTACAAGAGATAGATGGAAACACCATATATTTT.

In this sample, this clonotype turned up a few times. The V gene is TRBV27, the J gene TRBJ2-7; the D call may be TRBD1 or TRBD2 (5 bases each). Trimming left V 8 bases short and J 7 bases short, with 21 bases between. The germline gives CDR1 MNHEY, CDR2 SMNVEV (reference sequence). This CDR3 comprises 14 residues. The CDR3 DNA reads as TGTGCCAGCGCCCTTGGCCCGGGACGGCGGGAGCAGTACGTC. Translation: CASALGPGRREQYV.

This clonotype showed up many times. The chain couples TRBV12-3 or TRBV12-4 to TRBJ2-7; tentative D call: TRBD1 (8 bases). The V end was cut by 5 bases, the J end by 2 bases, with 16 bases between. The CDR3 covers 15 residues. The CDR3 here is CASSLTGGVTYEQYF. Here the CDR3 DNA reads TGTGCCAGCAGTCTAACAGGGGGGGTTACCTACGAGCAGTACTTC.

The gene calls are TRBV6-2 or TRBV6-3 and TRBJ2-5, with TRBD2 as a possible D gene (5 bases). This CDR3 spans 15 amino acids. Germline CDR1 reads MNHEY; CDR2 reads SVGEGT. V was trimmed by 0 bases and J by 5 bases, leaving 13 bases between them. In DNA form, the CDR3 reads TGTGCCAGCAGTTACTCGTATCTTCGCGGGGAGACCCAGTACTTC. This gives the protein CASSYSYLRGETQYF.

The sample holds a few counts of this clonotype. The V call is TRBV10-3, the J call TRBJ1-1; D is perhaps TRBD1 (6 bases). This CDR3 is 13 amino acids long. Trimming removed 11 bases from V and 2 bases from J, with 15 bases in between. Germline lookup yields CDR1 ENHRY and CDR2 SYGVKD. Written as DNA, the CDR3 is TGTGCCGCCCACGAGGGGGGAAACACTGAAGCTTTCTTT. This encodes CAAHEGGNTEAFF.

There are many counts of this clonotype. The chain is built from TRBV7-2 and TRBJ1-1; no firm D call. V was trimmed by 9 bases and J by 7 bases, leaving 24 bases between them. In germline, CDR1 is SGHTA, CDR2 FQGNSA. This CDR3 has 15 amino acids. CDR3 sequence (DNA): TGTGCCAGTATCCCCCCACCGAGAGAACCGAATGAAGCTTTCTTT. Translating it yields CASIPPPREPNEAFF.

The CDR3 DNA sequence: TGTGCCACCGCTGGGGGGAACGGCGAGCAGTACGTC. Translation: CATAGGNGEQYV. The V gene is TRBV6-2 or TRBV6-3, the J gene TRBJ2-7; a possible D gene is TRBD2 (6 bases). Between the trimmed V and J ends, which lost 10 bases and 6 bases, there was a span of 16 bases. Germline V gene lookup returns CDR1 MNHEY and CDR2 SVGEGT. This CDR3 spans 12 amino acids.